Listed below are T cell receptor beta chains from one sample, sequenced in a study of shared clonotypes between healthy human individuals. Libraries were prepared by immunoSEQ multiplex PCR; TCRdb keeps only in-frame clonotypes and omits some of them. The sample has some 2,000,000 clones; just under 95% are singletons. Sequenced sample: naive CD8+ T cells sorted from blood. Every receptor here comes from a man aged 18-30 years in good health. CDR3s include the opening cysteine and the closing phenylalanine or tryptophan. The D gene is left open where the match is weak. Expanded clones are given a class, and other clones once, few, many or no size at all.

D gene	clone size	V gene	J gene	CDR3 protein	CDR3 DNA
-	-	TRBV7-9	TRBJ2-5	CASSSSNQETQYF	TGTGCCAGCAGCTCTAGTAACCAAGAGACCCAGTACTTC
TRBD1	-	TRBV5-5	TRBJ1-2	CASSLGTGYGYTF	TGTGCCAGCAGCTTGGGGACAGGGTATGGCTACACCTTC
-	-	TRBV6-1	TRBJ2-5	CASSVRQSSAETQYF	TGTGCCAGCAGTGTAAGGCAGTCTTCGGCAGAGACCCAGTACTTC
-	-	TRBV9	TRBJ2-7	CASSAEGVYEQYF	TGTGCCAGCAGCGCCGAGGGGGTCTACGAGCAGTACTTC
-	-	TRBV2	TRBJ1-2	CASSGQGNVYGYTF	TGTGCCAGCAGTGGTCAGGGAAACGTTTATGGCTACACCTTC
-	-	TRBV29-1	TRBJ1-2	CSVGTSMNYGYTF	TGCAGCGTTGGGACATCCATGAACTATGGCTACACCTTC
-	-	TRBV15	TRBJ2-3	CATSGPVRLGQLDTQYF	TGTGCCACCAGCGGACCCGTTAGGTTGGGACAATTGGATACGCAGTATTTT
-	-	TRBV30	TRBJ1-1	CAWGTNTEAFF	TGTGCCTGGGGAACGAACACTGAAGCTTTCTTT
-	-	TRBV21-1	TRBJ2-7	CASSKGWGHYEQYF	TGTGCCAGCAGCAAAGGGTGGGGACACTACGAGCAGTACTTC
-	-	TRBV2	TRBJ2-7	CASVPVVSSYEQYF	TGTGCCAGCGTTCCCGTGGTTAGCTCCTACGAGCAGTACTTC
-	-	TRBV5-1	TRBJ1-1	CASSLTGETEAFF	TGCGCCAGCAGCTTGACGGGGGAAACTGAAGCTTTCTTT
-	-	TRBV28	TRBJ2-2	CASSPRGNTGELFF	TGTGCCAGCAGCCCTAGGGGTAACACCGGGGAGCTGTTTTTT
-	-	TRBV7-6	TRBJ2-1	CASSLDDSLDEQFF	TGTGCCAGCAGCTTAGACGACAGCTTGGATGAGCAGTTCTTC
TRBD2	-	TRBV19	TRBJ2-7	CASSIEGLAERPPHEQYF	TGTGCCAGTAGTATTGAAGGGCTAGCGGAGAGACCGCCTCACGAGCAGTACTTC
TRBD2	-	TRBV4-1	TRBJ2-7	CASSQSGSYEQYF	TGCGCCAGCAGCCAAAGCGGGAGCTACGAGCAGTACTTC
-	-	TRBV28	TRBJ2-1	CASIPGSSYNEQFF	TGTGCCAGCATACCTGGCAGCTCCTACAATGAGCAGTTCTTC
TRBD2	-	TRBV6-5	TRBJ2-3	CASSPLAGEDTQYF	TGTGCCAGCAGTCCCCTCGCGGGAGAGGATACGCAGTATTTT
-	-	TRBV2	TRBJ1-1	CASSTHPGAENTEAFF	TGTGCCAGCAGTACCCACCCGGGCGCCGAGAACACTGAAGCTTTCTTT
TRBD1	-	TRBV5-1	TRBJ1-1	CASSWTGGSTEAFF	TGCGCCAGCAGCTGGACAGGGGGGAGCACTGAAGCTTTCTTT
-	-	TRBV6-6	TRBJ1-2	CASSYEDGNYGYTF	TGTGCCAGCAGTTACGAGGACGGGAACTATGGCTACACCTTC
TRBD1	-	TRBV6-5	TRBJ2-7	CASSYGQGNSYEQYF	TGTGCCAGCAGTTACGGACAGGGAAATTCCTACGAGCAGTACTTC
-	-	TRBV30	TRBJ1-1	CAWSAPPGPGGGTEAFF	TGTGCCTGGAGTGCACCTCCGGGACCCGGGGGCGGCACTGAAGCTTTCTTT
-	-	TRBV6-5	TRBJ2-7	CASRTGYEQYF	TGTGCCAGCAGAACAGGGTACGAGCAGTACTTC
-	-	TRBV30	TRBJ2-5	CAWSLGGWGSETQYF	TGTGCCTGGAGTTTGGGAGGCTGGGGCTCAGAGACCCAGTACTTC
-	once	TRBV5-1	TRBJ1-1	CASSLALSNTEAFF	TGCGCCAGCAGCTTGGCCCTCAGCAACACTGAAGCTTTCTTT
-	-	TRBV5-4	TRBJ1-2	CASSPGGDYGYTF	TGTGCCAGCAGTCCCGGGGGCGACTATGGCTACACCTTC
TRBD1	-	TRBV28	TRBJ1-2	CASRLLPGQGAFGYTF	TGTGCCAGCAGGTTACTCCCGGGACAGGGGGCTTTTGGCTACACCTTC
TRBD1	-	TRBV9	TRBJ2-7	CASSSGTGLDEQYF	TGTGCCAGCAGCTCAGGGACAGGGCTCGACGAGCAGTACTTC
-	-	TRBV2	TRBJ2-7	CASSEGAGVPYEQYF	TGTGCCAGCAGTGAAGGGGCAGGGGTCCCCTACGAGCAGTACTTC
-	-	TRBV4-1	TRBJ2-6	CASSPFAGANVLTF	TGCGCCAGCAGCCCTTTTGCTGGGGCCAACGTCCTGACTTTC
TRBD2	-	TRBV28	TRBJ2-5	CASSFSLAGVTSQETQYF	TGTGCCAGCAGTTTTAGCCTAGCGGGGGTAACGTCACAAGAGACCCAGTACTTC
-	-	TRBV7-9	TRBJ2-2	CASSLESTGELFF	TGTGCCAGCAGCTTAGAAAGCACCGGGGAGCTGTTTTTT
-	-	TRBV5-6	TRBJ1-6	CASSLAPLEGPNSPLHF	TGTGCCAGCAGCTTGGCCCCCTTAGAAGGACCCAATTCACCCCTCCACTTT
-	-	TRBV5-8	TRBJ1-2	CASSLVFGDNYGYTF	TGTGCCAGCAGCTTGGTTTTTGGGGATAACTATGGCTACACCTTC
-	-	TRBV10-2	TRBJ2-7	CASSEYKNYEQYF	TGCGCCAGCAGTGAGTACAAGAACTACGAGCAGTACTTC
TRBD1	-	TRBV7-3	TRBJ1-5	CASSRNIMSRQGRQPQHF	TGTGCCAGCAGCCGAAACATCATGAGTAGACAGGGCCGTCAGCCCCAGCATTTT
-	-	TRBV7-3	TRBJ2-3	CASSSSPRTASSTDTQYF	TGTGCCAGCAGCTCTTCACCCAGGACAGCCAGTAGCACAGATACGCAGTATTTT
-	few	TRBV11-2	TRBJ1-6	CASSPTGGNSPLHF	TGTGCCAGCAGCCCGACGGGTGGCAATTCACCCCTCCACTTT
-	once	TRBV7-9	TRBJ2-2	CASRLEQGRWPGELFF	TGTGCCAGCAGACTAGAGCAGGGGAGATGGCCCGGGGAGCTGTTTTTT